A single sample gave rise to the 7 T cell receptor beta chains below, sequenced in a study of blood T cell repertoires in COVID-19. Profiled with immunoSEQ multiplex PCR; TCRdb holds only in-frame clones, not every one. Of around 250,000 clones listed, 85% to 90% are singletons. Sequencing was done on a sample of peripheral blood. These receptors all stem from a middle-aged woman who had recovered from COVID-19.

This clone has a single count. V usage is TRBV30 and J usage is TRBJ1-5; D remains unclear. Germline V CDR1 and CDR2: GTSNPN, SVGIG (reference sequence). This CDR3 region has 14 residues. V dropped 0 bases and J dropped 4 bases, with 10 bases sitting between them. The CDR3 loop is CAWSVRRGNQPQHF. CDR3 sequence (DNA): TGTGCCTGGAGTGTACGGCGCGGAAATCAGCCCCAGCATTTT.

The rearrangement uses TRBV10-2 and TRBJ2-1, with 10 bases identical to TRBD2. The CDR3 runs 15 residues. Germline V gene sequence: CDR1 WSHSY, CDR2 SAAADI. Trimming took 6 bases from V and 2 from J; bases not matched to a gene: 4. Here the CDR3 reads CASSPGLAAYNEQFF. In DNA form, the CDR3 reads TGCGCCAGCAGCCCCGGACTAGCGGCCTACAATGAGCAGTTCTTC.

V gene TRBV7-9 combines with J gene TRBJ1-6, with D possibly TRBD1 on 6 matching bases. The V end was cut by 3 bases, the J end by 6 bases, with 15 bases between. Germline V gene data show CDR1 as SEHNR and CDR2 as FQNEAQ (reference sequence). This CDR3 contains 16 residues. CDR3 DNA sequence: TGTGCCAGCAGCTTTGGACAGCCATCGGGTAATTCACCCCTCCACTTT. Protein sequence: CASSFGQPSGNSPLHF.

This sequence joins TRBV25-1 and TRBJ1-2; no clear D. V was shortened by 4 bases and J by 5 bases, with 17 bases between the two germline ends. Germline V gene sequence: CDR1 MGHDK, CDR2 SYGVNS. The CDR3 is made up of 15 amino acids. CDR3 protein: CASSGVLGLMYGYTF. The CDR3 region has the DNA TGTGCCAGCAGTGGGGTTTTGGGCCTTATGTATGGCTACACCTTC.

V gene TRBV7-8 combines with J gene TRBJ1-2; D might be TRBD1 (6 bases). Per germline, CDR1 SGHVS and CDR2 FQNEAQ. The CDR3 has 15 residues. V lost 5 bases to trimming and J lost 8 bases, with 21 bases between them. The CDR3 protein is CASSVTGTNYGGYTF. In DNA, the CDR3 is TGTGCCAGCAGCGTTACAGGGACTAACTATGGCGGCTACACCTTC.

This chain uses TRBV19 with TRBJ2-1; D gene uncertain. Trimming cost V 5 bases and J 2 bases, with 13 bases left between them. The V gene's germline CDR1 is LNHDA and CDR2 SQIVND (reference sequence). The CDR3 runs 15 residues. In nucleotides, the CDR3 is TGTGCCAGTAGTGCCCACCCGACTCCCTACAATGAGCAGTTCTTC. This sequence encodes CASSAHPTPYNEQFF.

CDR3 protein: CASSWTGLAQFF. The CDR3 DNA follows: TGTGCCAGCAGCTGGACTGGACTAGCGCAGTTCTTC. The V call is TRBV7-8, the J call TRBJ2-1, with TRBD2 matching 8 bases. V lost 4 bases and J lost 12; bases outside the gene matches: 5. In germline, CDR1 is SGHVS, CDR2 FQNEAQ. The CDR3 has 12 amino acids.